Listed below are T cell receptor beta chains from one sample, sequenced in a study of shared clonotypes between healthy human individuals. The table came from immunoSEQ multiplex PCR; TCRdb's copy has only in-frame clones and leaves some out. This table has about 1.4 million clones, approximately 97% appearing once. Sequenced sample: naive CD4+ T cells sorted from blood. The source of these receptors is a man aged 25 to 40 in good health. Both conserved end residues are part of each CDR3. D genes are given only for firm matches. Some rows have no size entry. The others give once, few or many, or a class for an expanded clone.

. | few | TRBJ1-2 | TRBV9 | CASSVDKAPSYGYTF | TGTGCCAGCAGCGTAGATAAGGCGCCGAGCTATGGCTACACCTTC
. | . | TRBJ2-7 | TRBV7-6 | CASSAETGSYEQYF | TGTGCCAGCAGCGCCGAGACAGGTTCCTACGAGCAGTACTTC
. | . | TRBJ2-5 | TRBV6-5 | CASNLRGVETQYF | TGTGCCAGCAACTTAAGGGGTGTAGAGACCCAGTACTTC
. | . | TRBJ2-3 | TRBV6-5 | CASRFGARTDTQYF | TGTGCCAGCCGTTTCGGGGCGCGGACAGATACGCAGTATTTT
. | . | TRBJ2-2 | TRBV2 | CASSDTNTGELFF | TGTGCCAGCAGTGACACGAACACCGGGGAGCTGTTTTTT
. | . | TRBJ1-3 | TRBV28 | CASSPGSPNTIYF | TGTGCCAGCAGTCCTGGAAGCCCAAACACCATATATTTT
. | . | TRBJ1-5 | TRBV2 | CASRPQNQPQHF | TGTGCCAGCAGGCCCCAGAATCAGCCCCAGCATTTT
TRBD2 | . | TRBJ2-1 | TRBV5-1 | CASSLGLADYNEQFF | TGCGCCAGCAGCTTGGGGCTAGCGGATTACAATGAGCAGTTCTTC
TRBD2 | . | TRBJ2-7 | TRBV5-1 | CASSPVSAGAYEQYF | TGCGCCAGCAGCCCAGTCTCGGCGGGAGCCTACGAGCAGTACTTC
TRBD2 | . | TRBJ2-7 | TRBV19 | CASSISSGISQQYF | TGTGCCAGTAGTATTTCGAGCGGGATTTCTCAGCAGTACTTC
. | . | TRBJ2-1 | TRBV7-6 | CASSLAPSSYNEQFF | TGTGCCAGCAGCTTAGCCCCGAGCTCCTACAATGAGCAGTTCTTC
. | . | TRBJ2-5 | TRBV18 | CASSVQGQETQYF | TGTGCCAGCTCAGTCCAGGGGCAAGAGACCCAGTACTTC
. | once | TRBJ2-7 | TRBV2 | CASSIRFPDSEQYF | TGTGCCAGCAGTATCAGGTTCCCCGACAGCGAGCAGTACTTC
. | . | TRBJ2-1 | TRBV25-1 | CASSVPGRNYNEQFF | TGTGCCAGCAGCGTACCGGGACGGAACTACAATGAGCAGTTCTTC
. | once | TRBJ2-1 | TRBV28 | CASSLDRVVHEQFF | TGTGCCAGCAGTTTGGATCGGGTGGTCCATGAGCAGTTCTTC
. | . | TRBJ2-3 | TRBV2 | CASSEVGGTDTQYF | TGTGCCAGCAGTGAAGTGGGGGGTACAGATACGCAGTATTTT
. | . | TRBJ2-7 | TRBV11-2 | CASSRDLTYEQYF | TGTGCCAGCAGCAGGGACCTAACCTACGAGCAGTACTTC
. | . | TRBJ2-2 | TRBV5-1 | CASSLVFGTAGELFF | TGCGCCAGCAGCTTGGTGTTCGGGACCGCCGGGGAGCTGTTTTTT
. | once | TRBJ1-3 | TRBV7-8 | CASSGPNSGNTIYF | TGTGCCAGCAGCGGACCTAACTCTGGAAACACCATATATTTT
. | . | TRBJ2-5 | TRBV10-3 | CAISGSLSGGQQETQYF | TGTGCCATCAGTGGATCTTTATCGGGGGGCCAGCAAGAGACCCAGTACTTC
. | . | TRBJ2-1 | TRBV5-1 | CASTQKELQAGNEQFF | TGCGCCAGCACTCAGAAGGAGCTCCAGGCGGGGAATGAGCAGTTCTTC
TRBD2 | . | TRBJ2-7 | TRBV7-2 | CASSFLAGAADEQYF | TGTGCCAGCAGCTTCCTAGCGGGAGCTGCCGACGAGCAGTACTTC
. | once | TRBJ2-1 | TRBV7-7 | CASSLARGSYNEQFF | TGTGCTAGCAGCTTAGCCAGGGGCTCCTACAATGAGCAGTTCTTC
. | . | TRBJ2-7 | TRBV7-9 | CASSLVSGPQGYEQYF | TGTGCCAGCAGCTTAGTGTCGGGGCCCCAAGGGTACGAGCAGTACTTC
TRBD1 | . | TRBJ2-1 | TRBV9 | CASSAGTGMYNEQFF | TGTGCCAGCAGCGCCGGGACAGGGATGTACAATGAGCAGTTCTTC
TRBD2 | . | TRBJ2-7 | TRBV18 | CASSLSQGLAGGSEQYF | TGTGCCAGCTCACTATCTCAGGGACTAGCGGGAGGCAGTGAGCAGTACTTC
TRBD1 | few | TRBJ2-6 | TRBV7-9 | CASSLGQGAIGANVLTF | TGTGCCAGCAGCTTGGGACAGGGGGCAATTGGGGCCAACGTCCTGACTTTC
. | . | TRBJ2-2 | TRBV11-2 | CASSLFGTGELFF | TGTGCCAGCAGCTTATTCGGCACCGGGGAGCTGTTTTTT
. | . | TRBJ2-2 | TRBV27 | CASSLRPFVVRELFF | TGTGCCAGCAGTTTAAGGCCTTTTGTGGTCCGGGAGCTGTTTTTT